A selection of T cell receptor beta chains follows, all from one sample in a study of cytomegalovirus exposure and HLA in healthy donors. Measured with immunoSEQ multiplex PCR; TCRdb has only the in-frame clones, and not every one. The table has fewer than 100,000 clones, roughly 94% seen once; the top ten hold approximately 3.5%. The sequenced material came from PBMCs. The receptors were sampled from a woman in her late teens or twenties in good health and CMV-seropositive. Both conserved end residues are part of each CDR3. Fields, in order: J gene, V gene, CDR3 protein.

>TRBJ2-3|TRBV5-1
CASSLVGGGPDTQYF
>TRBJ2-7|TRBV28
CASSPDRVLYEQYF
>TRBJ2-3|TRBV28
CASSPGRGVPYF
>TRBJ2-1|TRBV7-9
CASSLLYNEQFF
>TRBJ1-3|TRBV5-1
CASSREVSSSGNTIYF
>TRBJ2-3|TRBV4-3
CASSQDYGAGGIDTQYF
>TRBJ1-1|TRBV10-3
CAISELDRMNTEAFF
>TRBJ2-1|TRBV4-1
CASSPPVPGDEQFF
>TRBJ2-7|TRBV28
CASSPGTGPVGQYF
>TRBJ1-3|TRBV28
CASRRTGATFSGNTIYF
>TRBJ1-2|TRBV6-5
CASSRQGFGYTF
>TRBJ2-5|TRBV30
CAWNGQRIETQYF
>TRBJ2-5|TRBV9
CASSVEGRTQETQYF
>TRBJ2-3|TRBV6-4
CASSDIRGESDTQYF
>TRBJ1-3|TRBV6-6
CASSFQVLLSGNTIYF
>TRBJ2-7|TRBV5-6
CASSLVAVRYEQYF
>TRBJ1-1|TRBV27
CASSLLGGGREAFF
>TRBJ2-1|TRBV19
CASSSGTTGRWEQFF
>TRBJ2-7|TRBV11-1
CASSIRGPTYEQYF
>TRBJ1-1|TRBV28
CASRLPGVNTEAFF
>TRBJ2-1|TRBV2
CASSEFAGDNEQFF
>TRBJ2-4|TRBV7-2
CASSLWSLAGGGSQYF
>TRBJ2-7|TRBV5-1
CASSYLTSGTPYEQYF
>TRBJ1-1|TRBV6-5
CASSPGTVNTEAFF
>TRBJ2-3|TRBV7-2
CASSSTGHTDTQYF
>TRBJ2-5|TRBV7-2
CASSLLYRLVPETQYF
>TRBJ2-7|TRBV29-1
CSATRDRGNEQYF
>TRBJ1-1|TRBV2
CASSGRGFTEAFF
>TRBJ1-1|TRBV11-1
CASSLGQGSTEAFF
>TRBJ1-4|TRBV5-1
CASSFTGTALEKLFF
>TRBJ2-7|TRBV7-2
CASSFGRGASYEQYF
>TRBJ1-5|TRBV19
CASSIDLLSGTGGHLGNQPQHF
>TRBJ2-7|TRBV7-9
CASTPGHEQYF
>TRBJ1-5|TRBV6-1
CASQGQIRSNQPQHF
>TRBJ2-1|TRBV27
CASSLRLAGASSSYNEQFF
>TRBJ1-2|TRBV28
CASSFGRVTGYTF
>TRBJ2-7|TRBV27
CASSLADSYEQYF
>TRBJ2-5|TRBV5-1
CASSFNSQETQYF
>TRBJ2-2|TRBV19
CASTTGQGNTGELFF
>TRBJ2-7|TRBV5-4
CASSARDTIYEQYF
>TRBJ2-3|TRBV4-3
CASSRGGTDTQYF
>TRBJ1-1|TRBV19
CASSKFGGALNTEAFF
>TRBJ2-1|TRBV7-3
CASSPRTGGLNEQFF